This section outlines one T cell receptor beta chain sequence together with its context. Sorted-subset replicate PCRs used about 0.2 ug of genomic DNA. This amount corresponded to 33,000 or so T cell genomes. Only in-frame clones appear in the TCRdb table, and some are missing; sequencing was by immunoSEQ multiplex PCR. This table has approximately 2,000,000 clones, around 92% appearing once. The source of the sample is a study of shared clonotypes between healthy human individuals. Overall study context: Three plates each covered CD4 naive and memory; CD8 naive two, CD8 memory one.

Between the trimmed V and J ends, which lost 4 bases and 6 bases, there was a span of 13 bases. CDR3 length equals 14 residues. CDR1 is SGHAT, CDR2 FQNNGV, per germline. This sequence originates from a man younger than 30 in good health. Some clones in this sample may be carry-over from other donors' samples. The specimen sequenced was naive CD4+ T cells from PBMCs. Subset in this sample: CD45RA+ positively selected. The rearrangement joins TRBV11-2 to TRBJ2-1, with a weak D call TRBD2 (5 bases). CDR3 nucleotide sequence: TGTGCCAGCAGCTCCCTAACGGGGATCAATGAGCAGTTCTTC. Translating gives CASSSLTGINEQFF.